A selection of T cell receptor beta chains follows, all from one sample in a study of blood T cell repertoires in COVID-19. This table comes from immunoSEQ multiplex PCR, and its TCRdb copy is limited to in-frame clones, with some not included. This sample has 90,000 or so clones; about two thirds occur once, and the top ten carry approximately 15%. Source material: peripheral blood. The source is a woman aged 80 or older with acute or convalescent COVID-19. The CDR3 runs from the conserved cysteine through the conserved F or W. Each record gives: CDR3 length, clone size, J gene, V gene, CDR3 protein. Size is omitted from some rows. Given values are once, few, many or a class for expanded clones.

13,NA,TRBJ2-7,TRBV15,CATSRVDSYEQYF
15,NA,TRBJ2-2,TRBV5-1,CASSEWRGGTGELFF
15,NA,TRBJ2-1,TRBV9,CASSALAGDNNEQFF
14,NA,TRBJ1-2,TRBV5-5,CASSPGGGDYGYTF
15,NA,TRBJ1-6,TRBV4-1,CASSQGLSYNSPLHF
15,NA,TRBJ2-3,TRBV9,CASSVARQAGDTQYF
15,NA,TRBJ1-3,TRBV19,CASTLIEGSGNTIYF
15,NA,TRBJ1-2,TRBV6-2/TRBV6-3,CASSYRGGPGFGYTF
15,few,TRBJ2-7,TRBV4-2,CASSQEEGVSYEQYF
14,few,TRBJ2-7,TRBV7-9,CASSKTRGLYEQYF
16,few,TRBJ1-1,TRBV10-3,CAISENRGLANTEAFF
13,once,TRBJ1-2,TRBV6-5,CASSTGGDYGYTF
16,NA,TRBJ2-3,TRBV5-5,CASSFGQGRVTDTQYF
17,many,TRBJ2-3,TRBV7-2,CASIETGLAGSTDTQYF
12,few,TRBJ1-2,TRBV6-5,CASRLRGGGYTF
16,NA,TRBJ1-3,TRBV7-9,CASSTGFSSSGNTIYF
15,NA,TRBJ1-1,TRBV27,CASSPTQGAKTEAFF
16,NA,TRBJ2-7,TRBV11-2,CASSLDPPSGGHEQYF
16,many,TRBJ2-3,TRBV6-4,CASSDSASGGTDTQYF
13,NA,TRBJ2-7,TRBV7-9,CASSLSTGDEQYF
14,few,TRBJ1-2,TRBV14,CASSRDSKGYGYTF
17,once,TRBJ2-7,TRBV7-8,CASSFDRDRGLSYEQYF
14,NA,TRBJ1-1,TRBV11-2,CASSLRQQNTEAFF
17,NA,TRBJ1-2,TRBV7-2,CASSLGQGANLNYGYTF
18,NA,TRBJ1-1,TRBV23-1,CASSRAVFRTGQNTEAFF
13,few,TRBJ2-7,TRBV30,CAWRGGNAYEQYF
17,NA,TRBJ2-1,TRBV6-2/TRBV6-3,CASSYSPAGGMYNEQFF
13,NA,TRBJ1-2,TRBV2,CASRAKTGGGYTF
15,NA,TRBJ1-6,TRBV5-1,CASSLSGSYNSPLHF
12,NA,TRBJ2-1,TRBV6-5,CASSRQNNEQFF
14,NA,TRBJ2-5,TRBV15,CATSKDRAQETQYF
14,NA,TRBJ2-7,TRBV2,CASRPFGRGGEQYF
10,NA,TRBJ1-5,TRBV16,CASLHQPQHF
14,NA,TRBJ2-6,TRBV30,CAWSWALEANVLTF
14,NA,TRBJ1-1,TRBV6-2/TRBV6-3,CASSRQGWGGEAFF
15,few,TRBJ2-1,TRBV9,CASSVVGAGGNEQFF
20,NA,TRBJ1-1,TRBV18,CASSPTWPGQGFSSGTEAFF
17,NA,TRBJ2-2,TRBV7-8,CASSPFRDIENTGELFF
14,NA,TRBJ2-2,TRBV15,CATYRTGSTGELFF
14,NA,TRBJ2-4,TRBV7-9,CASSRQRGLNIQYF
14,few,TRBJ1-1,TRBV3-1/TRBV3-2,CASSQAVLNTEAFF
15,NA,TRBJ1-3,TRBV5-4,CASSLEPVSGNTIYF
15,NA,TRBJ1-2,TRBV7-8,CASSPRVARGYGYTF
14,NA,TRBJ1-6,TRBV5-1,CASSLQGANSPLHF
16,NA,TRBJ1-1,TRBV10-3,CAISESGGQGWTEAFF
14,few,TRBJ2-2,TRBV18,CASSPPYVPGELFF
17,NA,TRBJ2-1,TRBV18,CASSPTDLAGGYNEQFF
15,once,TRBJ2-1,TRBV6-2/TRBV6-3,CASSSGQLSYNEQFF
13,few,TRBJ1-1,TRBV3-1/TRBV3-2,CASSQGSGEEAFF
15,NA,TRBJ2-2,TRBV5-1,CASEKEGHNTGELFF
13,NA,TRBJ2-5,TRBV10-3,CAISGQSQETQYF